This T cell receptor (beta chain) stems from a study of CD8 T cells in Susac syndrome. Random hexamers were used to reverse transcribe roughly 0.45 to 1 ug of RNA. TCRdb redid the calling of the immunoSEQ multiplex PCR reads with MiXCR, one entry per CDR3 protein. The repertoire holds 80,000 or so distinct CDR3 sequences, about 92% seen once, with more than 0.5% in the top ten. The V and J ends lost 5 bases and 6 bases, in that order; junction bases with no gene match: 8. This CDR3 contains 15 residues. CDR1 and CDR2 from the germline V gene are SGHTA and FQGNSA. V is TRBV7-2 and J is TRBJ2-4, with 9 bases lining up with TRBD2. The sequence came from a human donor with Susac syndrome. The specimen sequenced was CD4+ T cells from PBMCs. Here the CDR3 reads CASSLPSGERNIQYF. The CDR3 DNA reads TGTGCCAGCAGCCTCCCTAGCGGGGAACGAAACATTCAGTACTTC.